The 10 T cell receptor beta chains below were found in one sample sequenced in a study of OX40 agonist ivuxolimab in advanced cancers. The protocol was immunoSEQ multiplex PCR, while the TCRdb copy is restricted to in-frame clones and leaves out a portion. This sample has about 59,000 clones, with 82% found just once. The sequencing here drew on CD4+ or CD8+ T cells sorted from blood, taken in a trial of the OX40 agonist ivuxolimab. The receptor source for this set is an adult with an advanced solid tumor such as melanoma, head and neck, liver or kidney cancer.

This clone was observed a single time. The genes are TRBV7-2 and TRBJ2-5, with 11 bases fitting TRBD2. This CDR3 region has 14 residues. J lost 5 bases, V lost 5 bases, and 4 bases had no gene match. From germline, CDR1 is SGHTA and CDR2 FQGNSA. The CDR3: CASSPTSGSETQYF. The CDR3 nucleotides are TGTGCCAGCAGCCCCACTAGCGGGAGTGAGACCCAGTACTTC.

With respect to this clone: Other DNA sequences in this specimen translate into the identical CDR3. V is TRBV4-1 and J is TRBJ2-7; 8 nucleotides agree with TRBD2. CDR3 length: 15 residues. Germline assignment: CDR1 MGHRA and CDR2 YSYEKL. With 4 bases clipped from V and 3 bases from J, the junction kept 8 bases outside the gene matches. In DNA, the CDR3 is TGCGCCAGCAGCCCGGGATTAGCGGGGAACTACGAGCAGTACTTC. Its protein product is CASSPGLAGNYEQYF.

The rearrangement joins TRBV6-5 to TRBJ1-5, with D possibly TRBD1 on 5 matching bases. Germline V lookup: CDR1 MNHEY, CDR2 SVGAGI. Between the trimmed V and J ends, which lost 6 bases and 0 bases, there was a span of 12 bases. The CDR3 loop spans 15 amino acids. CDR3 in amino acids: CASSLGAISNQPQHF. DNA for the CDR3: TGTGCCAGCAGCCTCGGGGCTATTAGCAATCAGCCCCAGCATTTT.

This sequence joins TRBV7-3 and TRBJ1-1, with TRBD1 as a possible D gene (5 bases). The CDR3 runs to 14 residues. V lost 2 bases to trimming and J lost 1 base, with 8 bases between them. CDR1 is SGHTA and CDR2 is FQGTGA in the germline V gene. CDR3 DNA sequence: TGTGCCAGCAGCTTAGCGGGGGGGAACACTGAAGCTTTCTTT. Protein product: CASSLAGGNTEAFF.

This clone turned up a few times. This chain links TRBV28 with TRBJ2-5; TRBD2 agrees at 9 bases. The CDR3 is 15 amino acids. Germline trimming cut 6 bases from V and 4 bases from J; bases unmatched to any gene: 9. From germline, CDR1 is MDHEN and CDR2 SYDVKM. The DNA for the CDR3 is TGTGCCAGCAGCCAAATAGCGGGAGAGGGAGAGACCCAGTACTTC. Protein sequence: CASSQIAGEGETQYF.

This clone is judged medium-sized. The chain uses TRBV25-1 and TRBJ2-7; no reliable D call. The CDR3 is made up of 11 amino acids. The germline V and J ends were trimmed by 5 bases and 4 bases, with 6 bases remaining between them. CDR1 and CDR2 from the germline V gene are MGHDK and SYGVNS. This CDR3 is CASSIAYEQYF. In DNA, the CDR3 is TGTGCCAGCAGTATCGCTTACGAGCAGTACTTC.

The V gene is TRBV11-1, the J gene TRBJ1-1; TRBD1 matches 11 bases. The V gene's germline CDR1 is SGHAT and CDR2 FQDESV (reference sequence). V shed 3 bases, J shed 5 bases, and the junction held 5 bases outside the gene matches. The CDR3 loop spans 15 amino acids. The CDR3 DNA is TGTGCCAGCAGCTTGGACAGGGGGCTAGGGACTGAAGCTTTCTTT. This sequence encodes CASSLDRGLGTEAFF.

The chain carries TRBV6-6 and TRBJ2-7, with D hard to call. This CDR3 comprises 11 residues. Trimming left V 2 bases short and J 7 bases short, with 6 bases between. From germline, CDR1 is MNHNY and CDR2 SVGAGI (reference sequence). CDR3 amino acids: CASSYMGEQYF. CDR3 DNA sequence: TGTGCCAGCAGTTACATGGGGGAGCAGTACTTC.

This clone was seen a handful of times. The chain has TRBV9 and TRBJ2-1; 8 nucleotides align to TRBD2. This CDR3 has 15 amino acids. Trimming took 5 bases from V and 0 from J; bases not matched to a gene: 4. Germline CDR1 is SGDLS and CDR2 is YYNGEE. The CDR3 protein is CASSPRGDSYNEQFF. The DNA for the CDR3 is TGTGCCAGCAGTCCGCGGGGGGACTCCTACAATGAGCAGTTCTTC.

The chain is built from TRBV10-1 and TRBJ2-3, with TRBD2 matching 10 bases. CDR1 and CDR2 (germline): WNHNN, SYGVQD (reference sequence). CDR3 length: 17 residues. V shed 0 bases, J shed 2 bases, and the junction held 5 bases outside the gene matches. CDR3 region: CASSESRLAGATDTQYF. DNA for the CDR3: TGCGCCAGCAGTGAGTCAAGGCTAGCGGGAGCCACAGATACGCAGTATTTT.